This T cell receptor beta chain derives from a study of blood T cells in healthy people across ages. This clonotype was seen a few times. A sample-barcoded 5' primer and a J-beta primer mix were used in a second PCR of roughly 6 to 12 cycles. TCRdb called the 5' RACE reads again in MiXCR, with one record for every CDR3 protein. Among 700,000 to 900,000 distinct CDR3 sequences listed, around 24% were seen once. V was trimmed by 1 base and J by 1 base, leaving 7 bases between them. CDR3 size: 13 residues. Per germline, CDR1 DFQATT and CDR2 SNEGSKA (reference sequence). This sample also belongs to another study, concerning T cells of mothers and their children. From that study: Overlap in related mother-child pairs always slightly exceeded unrelated pairs, never significantly.

The source is a boy aged 5-17 years in good health. Sequencing was carried out using blood. The chain recombines TRBV20-1 with TRBJ1-1, with D hard to call. This CDR3 reads CSARVGGNTEAFF. The CDR3 DNA sequence: TGCAGTGCTAGAGTGGGAGGGAACACTGAAGCTTTCTTT.